Here is one T cell receptor beta chain with its context. Germline V CDR1 and CDR2: MGHRA, YSYEKL. V lost 5 bases and J lost 0, with 10 bases in between. The CDR3 totals 14 residues. This entry is derived from a study of control samples from healthy donors and cancer patients. Data came from immunoSEQ multiplex PCR; TCRdb stores just in-frame clones and leaves some out. This sample has 150,000 to 200,000 clones, with 90% found just once. The chain recombines TRBV4-1 with TRBJ1-1; tentatively, D is TRBD1 (5 bases). The sequenced material came from blood. This TCR derives from a woman aged 45-65 years in good health. The DNA of the CDR3 is TGCGCCAGCAGCGGACGGGGGATGAACACTGAAGCTTTCTTT. The encoded protein is CASSGRGMNTEAFF.